This passage covers 22 T cell receptor beta chains from one sample sequenced in a study of T cells in Graves' hyperthyroidism and ophthalmopathy. Amplification yielded TCR beta CDR3 regions, with RNA transcripts as the source. Researchers ran a first-round RT-PCR on the TCR CDR3 using the HTBI primer set. TCRdb reprocessed the multiplex PCR reads via MiXCR and lists one record per CDR3 protein. This sample yields about 370,000 distinct CDR3 sequences, of which about 16% are seen a single time; about 21% belongs to the top ten. What was sequenced was blood. All receptors derive from a woman aged 60-70 years with Graves' ophthalmopathy.

At least ten counts were recorded for this clonotype. The genes are TRBV7-2 and TRBJ2-1; a possible D gene is TRBD2 (6 bases). V was pared by 1 base and J by 10 bases, with 11 bases between. Germline V lookup: CDR1 SGHTA, CDR2 FQGNSA. The CDR3 is 13 residues long. This CDR3 is CASSLGGRGEQFF. DNA for the CDR3: TGTGCCAGCAGCTTAGGTGGTCGGGGGGAGCAGTTCTTC.

The table lists this clonotype with a few counts. The chain combines TRBV5-1 with TRBJ2-7; TRBD2 matches at 8 bases. Per germline, CDR1 SGHRS and CDR2 YFSETQ. With V trimmed by 5 bases and J by 1 base, 5 bases remained unmatched. This CDR3 comprises 14 residues. In DNA, the CDR3 is TGCGCCAGCAGGACACGGGAGGGATCCTACGAGCAGTACTTC. It is translated as CASRTREGSYEQYF.

The rearrangement joins TRBV11-2 to TRBJ2-5; D tentatively fits TRBD1 or TRBD2 (5 bases each). The CDR3 totals 12 residues. Trimming stripped 8 bases from V and 5 bases from J, with 12 bases between. CDR1 is SGHAT, CDR2 FQNNGV, per germline. CDR3 sequence reads: CASGSGRETQYF. CDR3 DNA sequence: TGTGCCAGCGGTTCGGGGCGGGAGACCCAGTACTTC.

This clonotype has just a few counts. The CDR3 DNA reads as TGTGCCTGGAGTGAATTGGCCTACGAGCAGTACTTC. It translates to CAWSELAYEQYF. This rearrangement joins TRBV30 to TRBJ2-7; D call uncertain. Trimming removed 1 base from V and 2 bases from J, with 6 bases in between. Germline loops: CDR1 GTSNPN, CDR2 SVGIG (reference sequence). The length of the CDR3 is 12 residues.

This clonotype has only a few counts. A read error may explain this, as a much larger clone is one base away. The chain carries TRBV27 and TRBJ2-4, with 11 positions matching TRBD2. V was pared by 11 bases and J by 8 bases, with 14 bases of the junction left unmatched. Germline V gene data show CDR1 as MNHEY and CDR2 as SMNVEV (reference sequence). This CDR3 spans 15 amino acids. CDR3 residues: CAGRPRSGRADIQYF. The CDR3 DNA reads TGTGCCGGCCGCCCCCGTAGCGGGAGGGCGGACATTCAGTACTTC.

This clonotype was seen a few times. V and J are TRBV20-1 and TRBJ2-7; D call uncertain. Germline V gene lookup returns CDR1 DFQATT and CDR2 SNEGSKA (reference sequence). Between the trimmed V and J ends, which lost 1 base and 2 bases, there was a span of 12 bases. The CDR3 sequence is 14 residues long. The CDR3 DNA reads as TGCAGTGCTAGAGTGATAGACTCCGCCTACGAGCAGTACTTC. Translated: CSARVIDSAYEQYF.

In its sample, this clonotype was seen many times. CDR3 sequence (DNA): TGCAGTGCTAGAGAGGGACGGTCCTACGAGCAGTACTTC. Translating gives CSAREGRSYEQYF. The chain recombines TRBV20-1 with TRBJ2-7; D could derive from TRBD1 or TRBD2 (5 bases each). Germline CDR1 is DFQATT and CDR2 is SNEGSKA (reference sequence). The CDR3 runs to 13 residues. V shed 0 bases and J shed 1 base, with 7 bases lying between them.

This clonotype was recorded many times. The V call is TRBV15, the J call TRBJ2-1; D is possibly TRBD2 (6 bases). The CDR3 runs to 18 residues. V was pared by 5 bases and J by 7 bases, with 27 bases between. Germline CDR1 reads LNHNV; CDR2 reads YYDKDF (reference sequence). The CDR3 protein is CATSDLGETGGVRNEQFF. CDR3 nucleotide sequence: TGTGCCACCAGCGACCTGGGAGAAACCGGAGGGGTACGGAATGAGCAGTTCTTC. Full variable domain (remainder filled in from reference TRBV15 and TRBJ2-1): DAMVIQNPRYQVTQFGKPVTLSCSQTLNHNVMYWYQQKSSQAPKLLFHYYDKDFNNEADTPDNFQSRRPNTSFCFLDIRSPGLGDTAMYLCATSDLGETGGVRNEQFFGPGTRLTVL.

Ten or more counts support this clonotype. As DNA, the CDR3 is TGTGCCAGCAGCGGGGGGGCTGCCTACGAGCAGTACTTC. Encoded protein: CASSGGAAYEQYF. This rearrangement joins TRBV7-9 to TRBJ2-7; TRBD2 is a possible D gene (7 bases). Germline CDR1 and CDR2: SEHNR and FQNEAQ (reference sequence). The CDR3 consists of 13 residues. Trimming removed 5 bases from V and 2 bases from J, with 10 bases in between.

This clonotype came up many times. The genes are TRBV11-2 and TRBJ2-2; TRBD1 aligns across 11 bases. This CDR3 has 16 residues. The junction had 5 bases not matched to a gene; V was cut back by 5 bases and J by 3 bases. Germline-derived CDR1 and CDR2 are SGHAT and FQNNGV. The CDR3 DNA reads TGTGCCAGCAGCACAAGGACAGGGGGCGACACCGGGGAGCTGTTTTTT. As protein: CASSTRTGGDTGELFF.

The V and J genes are TRBV19 and TRBJ1-2; 10 bases line up with TRBD1. Trimming removed 7 bases from V and 4 bases from J; junction bases left unmatched: 9. The CDR3 is made up of 15 amino acids. The germline V gene encodes CDR1 LNHDA and CDR2 SQIVND (reference sequence). CDR3 coding DNA: TGTGCCAGTACAATAGACAGGGGGCAAGTCTATGGCTACACCTTC. Its protein product is CASTIDRGQVYGYTF.

The CDR3, as DNA: TGTGCCAGCAGCTTGTCACAGATGAACACTGAAGCTTTCTTT. It encodes CASSLSQMNTEAFF. V and J are TRBV5-4 and TRBJ1-1, with D uncertain. With 1 base removed from V and 0 bases from J, the gap between germline ends came to 7 bases. The CDR3 runs to 14 residues. CDR1 is SGHNT and CDR2 is YYREEE in the germline V gene (reference sequence).

This clonotype was seen a single time. The conserved phenylalanine or tryptophan normally closing the CDR3 is absent here, so this likely arose from a read error. The chain recombines TRBV27 with TRBJ2-7; 7 bases line up with TRBD1. The CDR3 has 16 amino acids. Germline V gives CDR1 MNHEY, CDR2 SMNVEV (reference sequence). The J segment lost 1 base and the V segment lost 0 bases, leaving 6 bases of the junction unmatched. CDR3 residues: CASSLSGTAVSYEQYL. The CDR3 nucleotides are TGTGCCAGCAGTTTATCGGGGACAGCCGTTTCCTACGAGCAGTACCTC.

This clonotype was seen at least ten times. This rearrangement joins TRBV28 to TRBJ2-5, with D tentatively TRBD1 (5 bases). The CDR3 covers 11 residues. Between the trimmed V and J ends, which lost 3 bases and 9 bases, there was a span of 8 bases. Germline-derived CDR1 and CDR2 are MDHEN and SYDVKM. The CDR3, as DNA: TGTGCCAGCAGTTTCTCAGGGTCCCAGTACTTC. This gives the protein CASSFSGSQYF.

In its sample, this clonotype was seen a few times. V gene TRBV29-1 combines with J gene TRBJ2-1; TRBD2 agrees at 12 bases. From germline, CDR1 is SQVTM and CDR2 ANQGSEA. Trimming removed 7 bases from V and 2 bases from J; junction bases left unmatched: 12. This CDR3 has 17 amino acids. Here the CDR3 DNA reads TGCAGCGGGTTGGGGCTAGCGGGAGGGAGGACCTACAATGAGCAGTTCTTC. Its translation: CSGLGLAGGRTYNEQFF.

Many counts were recorded for this clonotype. The chain carries TRBV5-5 and TRBJ2-2; no definite D call. This CDR3 has 13 residues. The V end lost 0 bases, the J end lost 6 bases, and 6 bases lay between the germline ends. Per the germline V gene, CDR1 is SGHKS and CDR2 is YYEKEE (reference sequence). CDR3 sequence (DNA): TGTGCCAGCAGCTTGGGACGCCCCGGGGAGCTGTTTTTT. The encoded protein is CASSLGRPGELFF.

The chain couples TRBV4-1 to TRBJ2-7; 7 bases are a match to TRBD2. The V segment lost 0 bases and the J segment 0 bases; nucleotides outside the gene matches: 8. Germline V gene lookup returns CDR1 MGHRA and CDR2 YSYEKL. CDR3 length equals 17 residues. CDR3 nucleotides: TGCGCCAGCAGCCAAGATGGGGGGAGGGCAAGCTCCTACGAGCAGTACTTC. This sequence encodes CASSQDGGRASSYEQYF.

The table lists this clonotype with many counts. This chain joins TRBV6-2 or TRBV6-3 and TRBJ2-7, with TRBD2 matching 11 bases. Germline lookup yields CDR1 MNHEY and CDR2 SVGEGT. The length of the CDR3 is 12 residues. With V trimmed by 6 bases and J by 9 bases, 4 bases remained unmatched. The CDR3 sequence is CASSQTSGGQYF. The CDR3 bases are TGTGCCAGCAGCCAAACTAGCGGGGGGCAGTACTTC.

The CDR3 nucleotides read TGTGCCAGCAGCCCTAGTGGGGGGGGGTACAATGAGCAGTTCTTC. This translates into CASSPSGGGYNEQFF. The chain recombines TRBV7-6 with TRBJ2-1, with 7 positions matching TRBD2. The germline V gene has CDR1 SGHVS and CDR2 FNYEAQ. Unmatched junction bases numbered 8, after V lost 5 bases and J lost 4 bases. The CDR3 is made up of 15 amino acids.

The chain recombines TRBV14 with TRBJ2-2, with no clear D. This CDR3 is built from 13 residues. The germline gives CDR1 SGHDN, CDR2 FVKESK. Deletions cut 6 bases from V and 7 bases from J, with 12 bases between. The CDR3 sequence: CASSGQFGGELFF. The CDR3 DNA is TGTGCCAGCAGTGGGCAATTCGGCGGGGAGCTGTTTTTT.

As for this clonotype: An end of the junction differs from the germline gene, which may be a read error. The V gene is TRBV12-3 or TRBV12-4, the J gene TRBJ1-1; D remains unclear. The CDR3 totals 13 residues. CDR3 sequence: CASTLTVNAEAFF. CDR3 nucleotide sequence: TGTGCCAGCACCTTGACTGTGAACGCTGAAGCTTTCTTT.

This clonotype showed up many times. The chain uses TRBV11-2 and TRBJ2-3; D is possibly TRBD2 (7 bases). This CDR3 is 15 amino acids long. V was clipped by 5 bases and J by 2 bases, with 14 bases between them. From germline, CDR1 is SGHAT and CDR2 FQNNGV. The CDR3 protein is CASSLTGRDTDTQYF. The CDR3 coding sequence is TGTGCCAGCAGCCTCACAGGGAGGGACACAGATACGCAGTATTTT.